This TCR beta chain was recorded in a study of molecular identifiers for immune sequencing clone quantification. This clonotype was recorded a few times. In TCRdb, the PCR reads were re-called with MiXCR into one record per CDR3 protein. The sample contains about 630,000 distinct CDR3 sequences, less than 30% of which appear only once. Naive CD8 T cells were FACS-sorted by CD8+CD4-CCR7+CD45RA+ markers. The sample was naive CD8+ T cells from blood, with Jurkat cell RNA spiked in. Stated subset: FACS-sorted CD8+CD4-CCR7+CD45RA+ naive T cells. The receptor comes from a human donor in good health. Some libraries in this study had Jurkat cell RNA spiked in.

The CDR3 sequence: CASSPLRGRNTGELFF. CDR3 DNA: TGTGCCAGCAGTCCCCTCCGGGGACGGAACACCGGGGAGCTGTTTTTT. This chain joins TRBV28 and TRBJ2-2; D possibly matches TRBD1 or TRBD2 (5 bases each). This CDR3 comprises 16 residues. Looked up from germline, CDR1 is MDHEN and CDR2 is SYDVKM. V lost 5 bases and J 1 base, leaving 14 bases between the germline ends. The entire variable domain, with the rest obtained from reference TRBV28 and TRBJ2-2, is as follows: DVKVTQSSRYLVKRTGEKVFLECVQDMDHENMFWYRQDPGLGLRLIYFSYDVKMKEKGDIPEGYSVSREKKERFSLILESASTNQTSMYLCASSPLRGRNTGELFFGEGSRLTVL.